The next 8 T cell receptor beta chains were all read from a single sample in a study of blood T cells in healthy people across ages. The authors ran a second PCR of roughly 6 to 11 cycles using a sample-barcoded 5' primer and a J-beta primer mix. TCRdb fed the 5' RACE reads into MiXCR, producing one record per CDR3 protein. Altogether roughly 800,000 distinct CDR3 sequences are present, about three fifths being singletons, with the ten largest covering approximately 20%. Input material: blood. These receptors were obtained from a young man in good health.

The DNA for the CDR3 is TGTGCCAGCAGTCCAGTCGGACAGGGAGACACTGAAGCTTTCTTT. Translated: CASSPVGQGDTEAFF. V usage is TRBV6-2 or TRBV6-3 and J usage is TRBJ1-1, with TRBD1 identical over 8 bases. This CDR3 has 15 residues. Per germline, CDR1 MNHEY and CDR2 SVGEGT. V was clipped by 5 bases and J by 3 bases; unmatched bases: 8.

This clonotype was seen ten or more times. The rearrangement joins TRBV28 to TRBJ2-5; D remains ambiguous. Trimming removed 6 bases from V and 5 bases from J, with 13 bases in between. This CDR3 contains 13 residues. CDR1 and CDR2 from the germline V gene are MDHEN and SYDVKM. CDR3 in amino acids: CASSLPVQETQYF. The DNA for the CDR3 is TGTGCCAGCAGCTTACCTGTCCAGGAGACCCAGTACTTC.

This clonotype appeared a few times. The genes are TRBV20-1 and TRBJ2-1; 8 nucleotides agree with TRBD2. Germline V gene data show CDR1 as DFQATT and CDR2 as SNEGSKA (reference sequence). The J segment lost 10 bases and the V segment lost 1 base, leaving 9 bases of the junction unmatched. This CDR3 spans 14 amino acids. In nucleotides, the CDR3 is TGCAGTGCTAGAGGACGACTAGCGCTTGGGGAGCAGTTCTTC. Protein: CSARGRLALGEQFF.

The chain combines TRBV28 with TRBJ2-2; D gene uncertain. CDR3 size: 14 residues. The V end was cut by 8 bases, the J end by 4 bases, with 14 bases between. Germline values: CDR1 MDHEN, CDR2 SYDVKM. CDR3 residues: CASCSGQATGELFF. The CDR3 DNA sequence: TGTGCCAGCTGTTCGGGTCAAGCCACCGGGGAGCTGTTTTTT.

V is TRBV5-1 and J is TRBJ1-6; 7 bases are a match to TRBD1. With 0 bases clipped from V and 10 bases from J, the junction kept 7 bases outside the gene matches. This CDR3 comprises 15 residues. CDR1 is SGHRS and CDR2 is YFSETQ in the germline V gene. This CDR3 is CASSLADRDGSPLHF. The CDR3 DNA reads as TGCGCCAGCAGCTTGGCCGACAGGGATGGATCACCCCTCCACTTT.

The chain links TRBV28 to TRBJ2-3, with D possibly TRBD1 on 5 matching bases. Germline CDR1 MDHEN, CDR2 SYDVKM. The V end was cut by 10 bases, the J end by 2 bases, with 13 bases between. This CDR3 is built from 13 residues. The CDR3 sequence is CATQPRVTDTQYF. In DNA, the CDR3 is TGTGCCACCCAGCCCAGGGTCACAGATACGCAGTATTTT.

This clonotype has a handful of counts. The chain has TRBV28 and TRBJ1-1, with D unclear. This CDR3 contains 12 residues. Trimming took off 6 bases at V and 11 bases at J, with 16 bases between the two ends. Germline assignment: CDR1 MDHEN and CDR2 SYDVKM. CDR3 nucleotides: TGTGCCAGCAGCCCAAAGGACGGTAATGCTTTCTTT. It encodes CASSPKDGNAFF.

The rearrangement uses TRBV10-3 and TRBJ2-5, with D unresolved. The assigned J gene may be wrong: the sequence end matches TRBJ2-7 better. In germline, CDR1 is ENHRY, CDR2 SYGVKD. The CDR3 length is 13 residues. The CDR3 nucleotides are TGTGCCATCAGTGATAATGTTCGTTACGAGCAGTACTTC. This encodes CAISDNVRYEQYF.